This T cell receptor (beta chain) came from a study of blood T cell repertoires in COVID-19. Deletions cut 3 bases from V and 0 bases from J, with 9 bases between. This CDR3 comprises 15 residues. Germline values: CDR1 LNHDA, CDR2 SQIVND (reference sequence). Original processing methods: Estimates of nucleated cell counts were drawn from the amplification of reference gene primers. Here immunoSEQ multiplex PCR was the method, and the copy in TCRdb shows in-frame clones only, minus some. That table gives V, J and clone size, and the DNA gave D and trimming. The repertoire holds 110,000 or so clones, 84% seen once, with about 7.3% in the top ten.

What was sequenced was peripheral blood. The clonotype was recovered from a woman aged 35 to 49 with acute or convalescent COVID-19. The chain is built from TRBV19 and TRBJ1-5; D unresolved. The CDR3 DNA is TGTGCCAGTAGTATGAAGCAAAATAGCAATCAGCCCCAGCATTTT. It encodes CASSMKQNSNQPQHF.